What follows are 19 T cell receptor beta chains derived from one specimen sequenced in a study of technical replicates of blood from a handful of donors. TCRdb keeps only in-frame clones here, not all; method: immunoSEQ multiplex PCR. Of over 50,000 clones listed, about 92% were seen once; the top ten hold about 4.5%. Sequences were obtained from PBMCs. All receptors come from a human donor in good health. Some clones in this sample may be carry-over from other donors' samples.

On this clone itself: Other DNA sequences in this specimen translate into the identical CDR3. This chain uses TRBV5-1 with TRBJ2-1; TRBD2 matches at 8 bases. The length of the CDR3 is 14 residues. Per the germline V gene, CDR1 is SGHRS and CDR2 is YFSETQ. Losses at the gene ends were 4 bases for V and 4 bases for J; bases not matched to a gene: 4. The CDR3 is CASSPSGGYNEQFF. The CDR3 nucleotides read TGCGCCAGCAGCCCCAGCGGGGGTTACAATGAGCAGTTCTTC.

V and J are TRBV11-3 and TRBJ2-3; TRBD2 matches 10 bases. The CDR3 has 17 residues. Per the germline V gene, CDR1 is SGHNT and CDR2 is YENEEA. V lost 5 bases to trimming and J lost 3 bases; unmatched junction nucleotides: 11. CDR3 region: CASSQGSSGSTTDTQYF. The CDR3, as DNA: TGTGCCAGCAGCCAAGGGTCTAGCGGGAGTACGACAGATACGCAGTATTTT.

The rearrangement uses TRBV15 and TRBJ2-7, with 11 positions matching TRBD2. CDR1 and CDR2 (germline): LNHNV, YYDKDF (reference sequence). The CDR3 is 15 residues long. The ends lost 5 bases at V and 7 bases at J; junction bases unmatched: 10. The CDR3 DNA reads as TGTGCCACCAGCGTTGACGGACTAGCGGGTAGGGAGCAGTACTTC. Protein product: CATSVDGLAGREQYF.

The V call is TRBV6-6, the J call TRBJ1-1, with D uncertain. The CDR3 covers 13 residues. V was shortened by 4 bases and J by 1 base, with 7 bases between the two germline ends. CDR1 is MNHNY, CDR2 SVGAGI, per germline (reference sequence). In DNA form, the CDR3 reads TGTGCCAGCAGTTCATCAGGGAACACTGAAGCTTTCTTT. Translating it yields CASSSSGNTEAFF.

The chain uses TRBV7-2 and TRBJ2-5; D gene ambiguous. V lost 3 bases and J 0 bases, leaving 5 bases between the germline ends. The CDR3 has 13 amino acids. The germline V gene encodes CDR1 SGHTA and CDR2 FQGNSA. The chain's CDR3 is CASSFPYQETQYF. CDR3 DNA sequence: TGTGCCAGCAGCTTTCCGTACCAAGAGACCCAGTACTTC.

CDR3: CASSRTGTGNDIQYF. CDR3 coding DNA: TGCGCCAGCAGCCGTACCGGGACAGGGAATGACATTCAGTACTTC. The chain carries TRBV4-3 and TRBJ2-4, with TRBD1 identical over 9 bases. Germline CDR1 and CDR2: LGHNA and YSLEER. V shed 4 bases and J 8 bases; nucleotides not matched to a gene: 9. The CDR3 extends over 15 amino acids.

DNA for the CDR3: TGTGCCAGCAGTCTTCGACAGGGAAGTCAGCCCCAGCATTTT. Its protein product is CASSLRQGSQPQHF. The rearrangement uses TRBV7-2 and TRBJ1-5, with 7 bases matching TRBD1. The germline gives CDR1 SGHTA, CDR2 FQGNSA. The CDR3 has 14 amino acids. Trimming removed 6 bases from V and 6 bases from J; junction bases left unmatched: 8.

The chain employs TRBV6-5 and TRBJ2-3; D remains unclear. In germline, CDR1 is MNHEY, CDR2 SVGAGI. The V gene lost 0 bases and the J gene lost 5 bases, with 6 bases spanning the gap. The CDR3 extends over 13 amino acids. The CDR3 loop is CASSYSRRDTQYF. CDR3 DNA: TGTGCCAGCAGTTACTCGAGGAGAGATACGCAGTATTTT.

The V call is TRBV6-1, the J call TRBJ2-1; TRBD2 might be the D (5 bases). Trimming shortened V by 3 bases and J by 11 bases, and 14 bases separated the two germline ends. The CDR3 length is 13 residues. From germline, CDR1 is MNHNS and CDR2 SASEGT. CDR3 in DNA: TGTGCCAGCAGTGAGACGGACTTCCTTAAGCAGTTCTTC. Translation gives CASSETDFLKQFF.

CDR3 protein: CAISFSGSTDTQYF. As DNA, the CDR3 is TGTGCCATCAGTTTTAGCGGAAGCACAGATACGCAGTATTTT. The chain recombines TRBV10-3 with TRBJ2-3; D perhaps matches TRBD2 (6 bases). This CDR3 has 14 amino acids. From germline, CDR1 is ENHRY and CDR2 SYGVKD. The germline V and J ends were trimmed by 5 bases and 0 bases, with 9 bases remaining between them.

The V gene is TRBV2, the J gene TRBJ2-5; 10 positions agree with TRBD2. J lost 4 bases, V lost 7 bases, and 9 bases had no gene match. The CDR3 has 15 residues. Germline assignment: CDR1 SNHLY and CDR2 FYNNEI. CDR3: CASKTSGSRGETQYF. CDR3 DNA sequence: TGTGCCAGCAAGACTAGCGGGTCTCGAGGAGAGACCCAGTACTTC.

CDR3 DNA: TGTGCCAGCAGTGAATTTGGGGCAGCCTATTACTACGAGCAGTACTTC. Translation gives CASSEFGAAYYYEQYF. The chain carries TRBV6-1 and TRBJ2-7; tentatively, D is TRBD1 (5 bases). The germline V and J ends were trimmed by 2 bases and 3 bases, with 17 bases remaining between them. The CDR3 is made up of 16 amino acids. Germline values: CDR1 MNHNS, CDR2 SASEGT.

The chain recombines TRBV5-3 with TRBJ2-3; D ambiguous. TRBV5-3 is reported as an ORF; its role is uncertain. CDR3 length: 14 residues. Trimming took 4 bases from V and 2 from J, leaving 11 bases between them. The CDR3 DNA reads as TGTGCCAGAAGCCTACCCCCCCCCACAGATACGCAGTATTTT. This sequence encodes CARSLPPPTDTQYF.

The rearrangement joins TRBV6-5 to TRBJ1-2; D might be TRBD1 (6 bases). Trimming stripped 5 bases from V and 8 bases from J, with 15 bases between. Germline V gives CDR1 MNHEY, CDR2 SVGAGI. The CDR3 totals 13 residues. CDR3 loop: CASSEQGALGYTF. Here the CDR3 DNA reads TGTGCCAGCAGTGAACAGGGTGCTCTCGGCTACACCTTC.

The CDR3 sequence: CATSRGGTTTNEKLFF. The DNA for the CDR3 is TGTGCCACCAGCAGAGGCGGGACGACAACTAATGAAAAACTGTTTTTT. The chain links TRBV15 to TRBJ1-4; tentative D call: TRBD1 (5 bases). V was shortened by 1 base and J by 0 bases, with 9 bases between the two germline ends. Germline assignment: CDR1 LNHNV and CDR2 YYDKDF (reference sequence). The CDR3 runs 16 residues. Looking up the rest from reference TRBV15 and TRBJ1-4 gives the full variable domain: DAMVIQNPRYQVTQFGKPVTLSCSQTLNHNVMYWYQQKSSQAPKLLFHYYDKDFNNEADTPDNFQSRRPNTSFCFLDIRSPGLGDTAMYLCATSRGGTTTNEKLFFGSGTQLSVL.

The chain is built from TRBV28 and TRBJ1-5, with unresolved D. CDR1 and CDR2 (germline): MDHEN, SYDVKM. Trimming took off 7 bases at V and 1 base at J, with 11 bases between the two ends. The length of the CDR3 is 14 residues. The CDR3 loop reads CASKREGSNQPQHF. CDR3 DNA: TGTGCCAGCAAGAGGGAAGGAAGCAATCAGCCCCAGCATTTT.

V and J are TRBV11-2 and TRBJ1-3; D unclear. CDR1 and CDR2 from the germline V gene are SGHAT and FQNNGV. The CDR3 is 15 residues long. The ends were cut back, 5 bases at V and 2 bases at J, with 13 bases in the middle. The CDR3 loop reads CASSPTGGTGNTIYF. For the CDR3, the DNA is TGTGCCAGCAGCCCGACGGGAGGGACTGGAAACACCATATATTTT.

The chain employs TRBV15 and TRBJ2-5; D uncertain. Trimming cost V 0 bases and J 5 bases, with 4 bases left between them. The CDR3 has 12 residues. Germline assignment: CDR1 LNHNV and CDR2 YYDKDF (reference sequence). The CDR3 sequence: CATSRDLETQYF. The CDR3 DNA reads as TGTGCCACCAGCAGAGATCTGGAGACCCAGTACTTC.

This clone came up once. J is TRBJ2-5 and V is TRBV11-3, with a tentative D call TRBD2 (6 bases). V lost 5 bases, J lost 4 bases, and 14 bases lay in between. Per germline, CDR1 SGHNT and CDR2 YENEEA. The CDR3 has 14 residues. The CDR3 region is CASSLYGGSETQYF. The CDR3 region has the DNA TGTGCCAGCAGCCTATATGGGGGGTCAGAGACCCAGTACTTC.